The 21 T cell receptor beta chains below were found in one sample sequenced in a study of T cells in Graves' hyperthyroidism and ophthalmopathy. Amplification yielded TCR beta CDR3 regions, with RNA transcripts as the source. First-round RT-PCR with HTBI primers amplified the TCR CDR3 region. TCRdb re-analysed the multiplex PCR reads in MiXCR, keeping a single row per CDR3 protein. The data contain 400,000 to 550,000 distinct CDR3 sequences, around 15% of them seen just once; the ten biggest clones take up less than 20%. The specimen was blood. The receptors stem from a woman aged 18 to 35 with Graves' hyperthyroidism.

In its sample, this clonotype was seen many times. V usage is TRBV9 and J usage is TRBJ1-1; D call uncertain. The CDR3 runs to 14 residues. The V end was cut by 0 bases, the J end by 2 bases, with 8 bases between. CDR1 is SGDLS, CDR2 YYNGEE, per germline. CDR3 residues: CASSVANRNTEAFF. CDR3 nucleotide sequence: TGTGCCAGCAGCGTAGCGAACCGAAACACTGAAGCTTTCTTT. The complete variable domain, with remaining parts taken from reference TRBV9 and TRBJ1-1, reads DSGVTQTPKHLITATGQRVTLRCSPRSGDLSVYWYQQSLDQGLQFLIQYYNGEERAKGNILERFSAQQFPDLHSELNLSSLELGDSALYFCASSVANRNTEAFFGQGTRLTVV.

In this sample, this clonotype turned up once. The chain has TRBV24-1 and TRBJ2-3; D is perhaps TRBD1 or TRBD2 (5 bases each). Trimming shortened V by 9 bases and J by 2 bases, and 11 bases separated the two germline ends. The CDR3 extends over 13 amino acids. Germline CDR1 and CDR2: KGHDR and SFDVKD. CDR3 in amino acids: CATSGTITDTQYF. DNA for the CDR3: TGTGCCACCTCTGGGACCATCACAGATACGCAGTATTTT.

The chain combines TRBV19 with TRBJ1-1; unclear D gene. The CDR3 runs 14 residues. Germline loops: CDR1 LNHDA, CDR2 SQIVND (reference sequence). Trimming took off 6 bases at V and 1 base at J, with 12 bases between the two ends. This CDR3 is CASSTNGPNTEAFF. The CDR3 coding sequence is TGTGCCAGTAGCACCAATGGGCCGAACACTGAAGCTTTCTTT.

At least ten counts were recorded for this clonotype. The V and J genes are TRBV6-5 and TRBJ2-5, with D hard to call. Germline loops: CDR1 MNHEY, CDR2 SVGAGI. V was shortened by 2 bases and J by 0 bases, with 10 bases between the two germline ends. The CDR3 has 15 amino acids. This chain's CDR3 is CASSYAGRYQETQYF. In nucleotides, the CDR3 is TGTGCCAGCAGTTACGCCGGGCGCTACCAAGAGACCCAGTACTTC.

This clonotype was seen many times. The chain carries TRBV6-2 or TRBV6-3 and TRBJ1-1; 8 bases map to TRBD1. CDR1 and CDR2 from the germline V gene are MNHEY and SVGEGT. V trimming: 2 bases; J trimming: 5 bases; junction bases outside the gene matches: 4. The CDR3 has 14 amino acids. CDR3 nucleotides: TGTGCCAGCAGTTACCAGGGGGCGAGGACTGAAGCTTTCTTT. Translation: CASSYQGARTEAFF.

This clonotype was found many times. The gene calls are TRBV12-3 or TRBV12-4 and TRBJ2-1; 7 nucleotides agree with TRBD2. The CDR3 contains 15 residues. Losses at the gene ends were 2 bases for V and 5 bases for J; bases not matched to a gene: 6. The CDR3 here is CASSLPGRSDNEQFF. The CDR3 nucleotides read TGTGCCAGCAGTTTACCCGGGAGGTCCGACAATGAGCAGTTCTTC.

This clonotype was seen a few times. V gene TRBV20-1 combines with J gene TRBJ2-7, with TRBD2 identical over 10 bases. Trimming removed 5 bases from V and 2 bases from J; junction bases left unmatched: 6. This CDR3 region has 14 residues. Germline CDR1 reads DFQATT; CDR2 reads SNEGSKA (reference sequence). CDR3 sequence: CSAATSGLPYEQYV. The CDR3 nucleotides are TGCAGTGCTGCGACTAGCGGGCTCCCCTACGAGCAGTACGTC.

This clonotype came up a few times. The chain couples TRBV4-1 to TRBJ1-2; no firm D call. The length of the CDR3 is 16 residues. The germline V and J ends were trimmed by 0 bases and 4 bases, with 15 bases remaining between them. Germline V gives CDR1 MGHRA, CDR2 YSYEKL. The CDR3 loop reads CASSQEEREDLYGYTF. In nucleotides, the CDR3 is TGCGCCAGCAGCCAAGAAGAGCGGGAAGACCTCTATGGCTACACCTTC.

This clonotype was observed at least ten times. The chain is built from TRBV7-6 and TRBJ2-2; D gene ambiguous. Trimming took off 5 bases at V and 8 bases at J, with 15 bases between the two ends. The CDR3 is 14 residues long. Germline V gene sequence: CDR1 SGHVS, CDR2 FNYEAQ. The DNA of the CDR3 is TGTGCCAGCAGCCCGCAGCCCGAGGCGGGGGAGCTGTTTTTT. Its protein is CASSPQPEAGELFF.

This clonotype was picked up many times. The genes are TRBV29-1 and TRBJ2-1, with D maybe TRBD1 (6 bases). The CDR3 runs 12 residues. CDR1 is SQVTM, CDR2 ANQGSEA, per germline. The V gene lost 3 bases and the J gene lost 4 bases, with 7 bases spanning the gap. The CDR3 sequence: CSVEDRYNEQFF. As DNA, the CDR3 is TGCAGCGTTGAGGACAGATACAATGAGCAGTTCTTC.

This clonotype was counted ten times or more. The chain has TRBV3-1 and TRBJ2-4, with D perhaps TRBD2 (6 bases). Germline CDR1 is LGHDT and CDR2 is YNNKEL (reference sequence). This CDR3 contains 15 residues. V was trimmed by 0 bases and J by 12 bases, leaving 18 bases between them. The CDR3 region is CASSQDLVGRRHQYF. The CDR3 bases are TGTGCCAGCAGCCAAGATCTTGTCGGGAGAAGGCATCAGTACTTC.

Notes on this clonotype: A read error may explain this, as a much larger clone is one base away. The V call is TRBV7-9, the J call TRBJ1-2; 8 bases agree with TRBD1. The CDR3 is made up of 15 amino acids. Per germline, CDR1 SEHNR and CDR2 FQNEAQ (reference sequence). The CDR3 spells CASSTPRDRTIGYIF. The CDR3 region has the DNA TGTGCCAGCAGCACCCCCCGGGACAGGACCATCGGCTACATCTTC.

CDR3 amino acids: CASSLVAGGENEQFF. In DNA form, the CDR3 reads TGTGCCAGCAGTTTAGTCGCGGGAGGTGAGAATGAGCAGTTCTTC. The chain carries TRBV12-3 or TRBV12-4 and TRBJ2-1, with 8 bases matching TRBD2. V lost 1 base to trimming and J lost 7 bases; unmatched junction nucleotides: 6. The CDR3 has 15 residues.

This clonotype was recorded many times. J is TRBJ2-7 and V is TRBV6-5, with D possibly matching TRBD2 (7 bases). V gave up 2 bases and J gave up 7 bases, with 18 bases separating them. The CDR3 consists of 15 residues. The germline gives CDR1 MNHEY, CDR2 SVGAGI. The CDR3 is CASSYGGGSSREQYF. Here the CDR3 DNA reads TGTGCCAGCAGTTACGGGGGGGGCTCCTCTCGAGAGCAGTACTTC.

As regards this clonotype: Given a much more abundant clone one base away, this may be a read error. The chain is built from TRBV19 and TRBJ1-1, with D perhaps TRBD1 (5 bases). This CDR3 is built from 15 residues. The germline V gene encodes CDR1 LNHDA and CDR2 SQIVND (reference sequence). V gave up 4 bases and J gave up 0 bases, with 12 bases separating them. CDR3 sequence reads: CASSTEGLVNTEAFF. In DNA, the CDR3 is TGTGCCAGTAGTACAGAGGGGCTTGTGAACACTGAAGCTTTCTTT.

In its sample, this clonotype was seen a few times. The DNA of the CDR3 is TGTGCCAGCAGCTTTGGGGCTTTAGCTAACTATGGCTACACCTTC. This gives the protein CASSFGALANYGYTF. The chain joins TRBV5-5 to TRBJ1-2; D is perhaps TRBD1 (5 bases). V was clipped by 2 bases and J by 0 bases, with 11 bases between them. This CDR3 has 15 residues. Germline V gene data show CDR1 as SGHKS and CDR2 as YYEKEE (reference sequence).

The genes are TRBV27 and TRBJ2-2; no clear D gene. V dropped 2 bases and J dropped 3 bases, with 10 bases sitting between them. Per the germline V gene, CDR1 is MNHEY and CDR2 is SMNVEV (reference sequence). This CDR3 region has 15 residues. In DNA, the CDR3 is TGTGCCAGCAGTTTACTTGGCGGCTACACCGGGGAGCTGTTTTTT. It codes for CASSLLGGYTGELFF.

Points on this clonotype: A much more abundant neighbour one base away suggests this may be a read error. The genes are TRBV10-3 and TRBJ2-1, with a possible D match to TRBD2 (6 bases). CDR3 size: 15 residues. V lost 7 bases to trimming and J lost 8 bases, with 21 bases between them. Per germline, CDR1 ENHRY and CDR2 SYGVKD. DNA for the CDR3: TGTGCCATCATGGACGATCGGGAGTCTACCCATGAGCAGTTCTTC. This gives the protein CAIMDDRESTHEQFF.

This clonotype was observed many times. The chain employs TRBV6-5 and TRBJ1-1, with D possibly being TRBD1 (5 bases). V was shortened by 2 bases and J by 4 bases, with 14 bases between the two germline ends. Germline CDR1 reads MNHEY; CDR2 reads SVGAGI. The CDR3 runs 15 residues. The CDR3 region is CASSYVSGPGTEAFF. The CDR3 coding sequence is TGTGCCAGCAGTTACGTTTCAGGGCCGGGCACTGAAGCTTTCTTT.

There are many counts of this clonotype. The V and J genes are TRBV5-1 and TRBJ1-2; D gene unclear. The CDR3 extends over 12 amino acids. V gave up 2 bases and J gave up 5 bases, with 7 bases separating them. From germline, CDR1 is SGHRS and CDR2 YFSETQ. This chain's CDR3 is CASSFPSYGYTF. The CDR3 DNA reads as TGCGCCAGCAGCTTCCCGAGTTATGGCTACACCTTC.

This clonotype was counted many times. The V and J genes are TRBV6-1 and TRBJ2-7; D unresolved. Trimming left V 5 bases short and J 2 bases short, with 13 bases between. This CDR3 is 14 amino acids long. Germline loops: CDR1 MNHNS, CDR2 SASEGT. In DNA, the CDR3 is TGTGCCAGCAGTTCCCGACGGATTACCTACGAGCAGTACTTC. As protein: CASSSRRITYEQYF.